The TCR beta chain under discussion was sequenced for a study of response to subunit inactivated influenza vaccine (dated by TCRdb to the late 2010s). About the investigation overall: Deep quantitative T cell receptor repertoire profiling was used in the study to track responses to a trivalent subunit inactivated influenza vaccine.

Counted from cysteine to phenylalanine, this CDR3 has 14 amino acids. The kept DNA is CDR3 alone, 42 bases in frame from the first base. Trimming accounts for 3 bases at V and 3 bases at J, while the number of junction bases matched to no gene is 3. CDR1 and CDR2 (SGHRS, YFSETQ) derive from the germline V gene. This clonotype has a handful of counts. Its antigen target is currently unknown. No much larger clone exists at a distance of one base, and base qualities are not known. On the study overall, not on this receptor specifically: According to the authors, only a limited number of new T cells may be recruited by each seasonal influenza vaccination.

The library was made by RT-PCR. The sequencer was an Illumina HiSeq 2500. In-frame beta chains were kept once TCRdb had trimmed the public reads at Q25 with fastp and called clones with MiXCR. Rows matching on CDR3 protein sequence are summarized as one entry with the most common DNA and genes. Counted in this sample were 700,000 to 800,000 distinct CDR3 sequences; approximately 17% of them appeared once. The top ten hold roughly a tenth of the sample. The clonotype was recovered from a man in his forties or fifties who received an inactivated influenza vaccine. Donor details come from another sample of the same person, matched by shared clones. Here the chain combines TRBV5-1 and TRBJ2-7, with 10 junctional bases fitting TRBD1. The specimen comprised PBMCs from blood, sampled more than 4 days after vaccination. Read as DNA, the sequence is TGCGCCAGCAGCTCCCGGGACAGGGGCTACGAGCAGTACTTC. Its amino acids are CASSSRDRGYEQYF.